The 2 T cell receptor beta chains reported below all come from one sample, sequenced in a study of patients and donors after allogeneic stem cell transplantation. TCRdb called the RT-PCR reads again in MiXCR, with one record for every CDR3 protein. Among about 960,000 distinct CDR3 sequences listed, around 17% were seen once. The sample comprised blood, either unsorted or a sorted T cell fraction (not recorded which). Receptors originate from a human donor who was either an allogeneic HSCT recipient or a stem cell or donor lymphocyte infusion donor (not recorded which). It is not recorded whose cells these are; they may come from a transplant donor.

The chain is built from TRBV5-1 and TRBJ2-7; 10 bases map to TRBD1. Losses at the gene ends were 5 bases for V and 5 bases for J; bases not matched to a gene: 7. The CDR3 consists of 14 residues. Germline V CDR1 and CDR2: SGHRS, YFSETQ. In DNA, the CDR3 is TGCGCCAGCAGACCCGACAGGGGGCGCGACGAGCAGTACTTC. Translating gives CASRPDRGRDEQYF. Together with reference TRBV5-1 and TRBJ2-7, the CDR3 gives the full variable domain: KAGVTQTPRYLIKTRGQQVTLSCSPISGHRSVSWYQQTPGQGLQFLFEYFSETQRNKGNFPGRFSGRQFSNSRSEMNVSTLELGDSALYLCASRPDRGRDEQYFGPGTRLTVT.

The chain links TRBV29-1 to TRBJ2-1, with TRBD2 as a possible D gene (5 bases). In germline, CDR1 is SQVTM, CDR2 ANQGSEA. Trimming removed 4 bases from V and 3 bases from J, with 10 bases in between. The CDR3 has 13 amino acids. The CDR3 coding sequence is TGCAGCGTTGGGGGAGCTGGCTACAATGAGCAGTTCTTC. Its protein is CSVGGAGYNEQFF.